This TCR beta chain stems from a study of radiation and T cells in renal cell carcinoma (dated by TCRdb to the early 2020s). Study-wide context: Samples came from a clinical trial, in which primary renal cell carcinomas received 15 Gy stereotactic body radiation therapy followed by nephrectomy 4 weeks later. Across all 50 or so samples, roughly 3,700,000 unique CDR3 nucleotide sequences encoding 2,658,974 unique CDR3 amino acid sequences were identified. A total of around 50 samples underwent TCR beta sequencing, made up of approximately 26 tumors and about 27 peripheral blood samples.

Study-wide findings and limitations: Dynamics of the blood repertoire were not tracked past 4 weeks after treatment. An increase in top tumor clonotypes in blood was observed from baseline to 2 weeks post-radiation, followed by contraction by 4 weeks, which was taken to suggest transient expansion of tumor-resident clones. Because no pretreatment tumor biopsies were available, whether clonotypes were present in the tumor at baseline could not be determined. Effects of radiation dose or scheduling on the TCR repertoire could not be addressed with the single-armed trial design.

The sample's time point, from its label and the paper: baseline pretreatment blood. The treatment or condition label for this specimen denotes: 15 Gy SBRT to primary tumor, nephrectomy 4 weeks later. To follow tumor-enriched clonotypes, serial peripheral blood was collected from radiation-treated patients at baseline and at 2 weeks and 4 weeks after SBRT. Every patient had renal cell carcinoma of clear cell pathology. The QIAamp DNA Blood Mini Kit (Qiagen) was used to prepare genomic DNA for TCR sequencing. The analyses included only samples that passed all quality control checks. Concerning this clone: Its antigen target is currently unknown. Within one base of it there is no much larger clone, and no base qualities were kept.

The immunoSEQ kit was used, according to the manufacturer's recommendations, to generate TCR beta libraries from genomic DNA. Library preparation used a first multiplex PCR with proprietary primers, then a second PCR adding unique barcodes, with bead cleanups after each round. Each sample batch included a kit-provided positive control reaction and a negative control reaction. The final libraries were assessed on an Agilent 4200 TapeStation D1000 ScreenTape, pooled by volume, and quantified by qPCR. Sequencing was performed on an Illumina NextSeq500 using a MidOutput 150-cycle cartridge, with 156 Read1 cycles, 15 Index1 cycles, and the kit custom primers. The pooled library was loaded at about 0.96 pM, and about 21% PhiX control was spiked in. The original methods were these. Vendor-processed data were analyzed in R, and a clonotype was defined as all T cells sharing the same CDR3 nucleotide sequence. In the clone abundance analyses, frequencies were normalized to the 10,000 most abundant clones in each sample. Before analysis, public T cell clones were removed, and these numbered fewer than six per sample on average. An abundance difference of at least 32-fold between compartments was the criterion for calling clonotypes tumor-enriched or baseline blood-enriched. A beta-binomial differential abundance model was used to identify clonotypes that were expanded or contracted between blood time points. Similarity between tumor and blood repertoires was quantified using the Baroni-Urbani and Buser coefficient, and groups were compared with two-tailed Wilcoxon tests in R. TCRdb re-hosts the immuneACCESS table, in-frame sequences only. Its copies lack some clones; in the studies checked, an unresolved V gene accounts for under half of them, and the cause for the rest is not known. That table supplies the V and J calls and clone size; D and trimming were determined from the DNA. In all, the sample holds roughly 150,000 clones, and around 90% of those were seen once. The ten largest clones represent about 4% of the sample.

V loses 1 base, J loses 3 bases, and the germline ends lie 1 base apart. The germline V gene supplies CDR1 SGHTA and CDR2 FQGTGA. The CDR3 sequence holds 13 residues, the cysteine and phenylalanine included. Solely the CDR3 DNA is kept, with 39 bases framed from the first base. The V gene is TRBV7-3 and the J gene is TRBJ1-6; no confident D gene assignment can be made. This TCR was recovered from a woman aged 70-85 years with renal cell carcinoma. The input for sequencing was blood, taken from a patient whose treatment included radiotherapy and nephrectomy. The nucleotides read TGTGCCAGCAGCTTAAACTATAATTCACCCCTCCACTTT. Translated, this gives CASSLNYNSPLHF.